This T cell receptor (beta chain) was captured by sequencing in a study of blood T cell repertoires in COVID-19. For the study at large: The United States, Italy and Spain supplied acute and convalescent COVID-19 samples. Sources were T cells, B-cell-depleted T cells, or PBMCs; the material itself was cDNA or gDNA.

This clone is a singleton in its sample. As handled by the study authors: Reference gene primer amplification gave estimated nucleated cell counts. Only in-frame clones appear in the TCRdb table, and some are missing; sequencing was by immunoSEQ multiplex PCR. Clone size and V and J calls were adopted from that table, with D and trimming inferred from the DNA. The table has about 180,000 clones, 65% to 90% seen once. The source material was peripheral blood. The clonotype comes from a man aged 50 or older with active or convalescent COVID-19.

The CDR3 region has the DNA TGTGCCAGCAGTTTAAGGAAGGGGGATAGCAATCAGCCCCAGCATTTT. Its translation is CASSLRKGDSNQPQHF. This chain uses TRBV28 with TRBJ1-5, with a possible D match to TRBD1 (6 bases). Germline V CDR1 and CDR2: MDHEN, SYDVKM. The CDR3 length is 16 residues. Trimming cost V 2 bases and J 0 bases, with 11 bases left between them.